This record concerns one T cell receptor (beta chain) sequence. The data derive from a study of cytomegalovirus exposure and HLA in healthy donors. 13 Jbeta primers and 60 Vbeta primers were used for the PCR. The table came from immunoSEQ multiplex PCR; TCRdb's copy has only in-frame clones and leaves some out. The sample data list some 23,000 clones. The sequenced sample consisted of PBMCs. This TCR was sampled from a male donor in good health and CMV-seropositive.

Here the CDR3 reads CASSLDRGQPQHF. As DNA, the CDR3 is TGCGCCAGCAGCCTTGACAGAGGTCAGCCCCAGCATTTT. The chain carries TRBV5-1 and TRBJ1-5; weak D call: TRBD1 (5 bases). The CDR3 totals 13 residues. Per germline, CDR1 SGHRS and CDR2 YFSETQ. Trimming took 4 bases from V and 6 from J, leaving 11 bases between them.